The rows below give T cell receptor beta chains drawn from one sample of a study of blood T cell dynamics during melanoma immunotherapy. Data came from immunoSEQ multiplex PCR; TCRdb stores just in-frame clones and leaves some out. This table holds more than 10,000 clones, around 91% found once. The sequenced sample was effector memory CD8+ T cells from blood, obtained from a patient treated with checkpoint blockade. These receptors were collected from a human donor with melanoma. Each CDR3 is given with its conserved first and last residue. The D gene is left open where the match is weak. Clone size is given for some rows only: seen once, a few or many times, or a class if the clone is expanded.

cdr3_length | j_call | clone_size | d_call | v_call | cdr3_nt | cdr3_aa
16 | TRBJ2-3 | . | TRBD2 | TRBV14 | TGTGCCAGCAGCCAAGATAGGACTAGCGTGGTAGATACGCAGTATTTT | CASSQDRTSVVDTQYF
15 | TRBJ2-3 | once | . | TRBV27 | TGTGCCAGCAGTCTGCTGGGCACAGGCACAGATACGCAGTATTTT | CASSLLGTGTDTQYF
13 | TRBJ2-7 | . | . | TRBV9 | TGTGCCAGCAGCGCCCCACTCGACTACGAGCAGTACTTC | CASSAPLDYEQYF
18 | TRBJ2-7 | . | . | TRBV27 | TGTGCCAGCAGTGAATTAACTGGAGGGGCAGGGGGTTCCTACGAGCAGTACTTC | CASSELTGGAGGSYEQYF
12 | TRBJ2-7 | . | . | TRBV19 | TGTGCCAGTAGCGACATCCCCTACGAGCAGTACTTC | CASSDIPYEQYF
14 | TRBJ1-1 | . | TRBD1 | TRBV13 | TGTGCCAGCAGCTCCAGGGGGCTAAACACTGAAGCTTTCTTT | CASSSRGLNTEAFF
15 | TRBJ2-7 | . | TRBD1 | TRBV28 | TGTGCCAGCACCGGCGTGGGACAGCGCTCCTACGAGCAGTACTTC | CASTGVGQRSYEQYF
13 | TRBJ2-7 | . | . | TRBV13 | TGTGCCAGCAGCTTAGGGCAGGACTACGAGCAGTACTTC | CASSLGQDYEQYF
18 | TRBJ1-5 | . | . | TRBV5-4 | TGTGCCCCCCCCCTTGTCCTTAAGGCCGGGAAGGGCAATCAGCCCCAGCATTTT | CAPPLVLKAGKGNQPQHF
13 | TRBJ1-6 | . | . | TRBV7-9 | TGTGCCAGCGCACAGGGAGGTGATTCACCCCTCCACTTT | CASAQGGDSPLHF
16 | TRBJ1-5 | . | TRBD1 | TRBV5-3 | TGTGCCAGAAGTCACCGGGACAGAGAACCCCATCAGCCCCAGCATTTT | CARSHRDREPHQPQHF
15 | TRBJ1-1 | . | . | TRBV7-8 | TGTGCCAGCAGCTTATTTGGTGACGAGAACACTGAAGCTTTCTTT | CASSLFGDENTEAFF
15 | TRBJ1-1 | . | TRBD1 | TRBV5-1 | TGCGCCAGCAGCTTGGTGGCAGGGGGTGGCACTGAAGCTTTCTTT | CASSLVAGGGTEAFF
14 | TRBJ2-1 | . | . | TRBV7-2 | TGTGCCAGCAGCTTAGAACTAGCTTACAATGAGCAGTTCTTC | CASSLELAYNEQFF
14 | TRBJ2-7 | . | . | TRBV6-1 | TGTGCCAGCAGTGAACCCCCCACCCTCTACGAGCAGTACTTC | CASSEPPTLYEQYF
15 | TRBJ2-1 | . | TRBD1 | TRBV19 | TGTGCCAGTAGTACGACAGGGGGCGCTGGAAATGAGCAGTTCTTC | CASSTTGGAGNEQFF
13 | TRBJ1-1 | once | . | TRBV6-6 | TGTGCCAGCAGTCCCCCGGGGGACACTGAAGCTTTCTTT | CASSPPGDTEAFF
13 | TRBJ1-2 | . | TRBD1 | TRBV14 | TGTGCCAGCAGTCAGACAGGGGGACATGGCTACACCTTC | CASSQTGGHGYTF
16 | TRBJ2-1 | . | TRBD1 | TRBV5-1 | TGCGCCAGCAGCTTGTCGGAGGCTAGGGGGCGCAATGAGCAGTTCTTC | CASSLSEARGRNEQFF
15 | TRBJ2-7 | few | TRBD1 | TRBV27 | TGTGCCAGCAGTTTATCCGGGACAGGGCGAAACGAGCAGTACTTC | CASSLSGTGRNEQYF
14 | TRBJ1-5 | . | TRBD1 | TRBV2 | TGTGCCAGCAGTGACAGACAGGGGTATCAGCCCCAGCATTTT | CASSDRQGYQPQHF
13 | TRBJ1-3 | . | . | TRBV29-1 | TGCAGCGTCCATACAGGGACCGGAAACACCATATATTTT | CSVHTGTGNTIYF
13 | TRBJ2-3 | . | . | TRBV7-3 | TGTGCCAGCAGCTTAAAGGGCACAGATACGCAGTATTTT | CASSLKGTDTQYF
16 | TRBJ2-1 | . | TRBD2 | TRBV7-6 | TGTGCCAGCAGCCCCCGTTGGCTAGCGGACTACAATGAGCAGTTCTTC | CASSPRWLADYNEQFF
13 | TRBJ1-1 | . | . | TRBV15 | TGTGCCACCAGCAGAGGTGAGGACACTGAAGCTTTCTTT | CATSRGEDTEAFF
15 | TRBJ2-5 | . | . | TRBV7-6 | TGTGCCAGCAGCTTCCGCCAGGCTATACAAGAGACCCAGTACTTC | CASSFRQAIQETQYF
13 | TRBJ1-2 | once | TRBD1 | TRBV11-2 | TGTGCCAGCAGCTACAGGGGGCACTATGGCTACACCTTC | CASSYRGHYGYTF
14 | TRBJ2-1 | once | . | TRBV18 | TGTGCCAGCTCACCTCCGGGCCGACCCCATGAGCAGTTCTTC | CASSPPGRPHEQFF
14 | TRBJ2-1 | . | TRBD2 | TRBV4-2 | TGTGCCAGCGCAGGCGGGAGGGAGGTCAATGAGCAGTTCTTC | CASAGGREVNEQFF
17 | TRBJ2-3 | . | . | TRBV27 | TGTGCCAGCAGGCCCTCGGCCGGGGCCTATAGCACAGATACGCAGTATTTT | CASRPSAGAYSTDTQYF
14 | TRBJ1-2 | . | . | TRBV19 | TGTGCCAGTAGTATCACAGGCGGGGACTATGGCTACACCTTC | CASSITGGDYGYTF